This entry lists 29 T cell receptor beta chains sequenced from one sample in a study of T-cell memory formation after mild COVID-19. TCRdb reanalysed the 5' RACE reads using MiXCR and keeps one entry per CDR3 protein. The sample shows 100,000 to 150,000 distinct CDR3 sequences, approximately 15% of them seen only once. The sample comprised PBMCs or a T cell subset sorted from them (not recorded which). These receptors were taken from an adult woman who had mild COVID-19 (a few samples of this study predate the infection). Cell type and time point are not known.

DNA for the CDR3: TGTGCCAGCAGCCAAGATCAGGGGTCCGGCCAGCCCCAGCATTTT. Translated, it gives CASSQDQGSGQPQHF. The chain has TRBV4-2 and TRBJ1-5, with D perhaps TRBD1 (6 bases). This CDR3 is built from 15 residues. Trimming took off 0 bases at V and 7 bases at J, with 13 bases between the two ends. Germline CDR1 is LGHNA and CDR2 is YNFKEQ.

The CDR3 loop reads CASSFPGGEQYF. CDR3 DNA: TGTGCCAGCAGTTTTCCTGGGGGCGAGCAGTACTTC. This sequence joins TRBV12-3 or TRBV12-4 and TRBJ2-7; the D gene could be TRBD1 or TRBD2 (5 bases each). CDR3 length: 12 amino acids. The ends were cut back, 3 bases at V and 6 bases at J, with 9 bases in the middle.

This clonotype came up a few times. The V and J genes are TRBV5-1 and TRBJ2-5; D possibly corresponds to TRBD2 (5 bases). Trimming shortened V by 3 bases and J by 2 bases, and 14 bases separated the two germline ends. Germline V lookup: CDR1 SGHRS, CDR2 YFSETQ. This CDR3 has 15 amino acids. The DNA of the CDR3 is TGCGCCAGCAGCTCTCCACTTCCGGGACAAGAGACCCAGTACTTC. Translation: CASSSPLPGQETQYF.

The CDR3 coding sequence is TGCGCCAGCAGCCCGGGGGGGTTGGCGTCCTACGAGCAGTACTTC. It translates to CASSPGGLASYEQYF. The chain joins TRBV5-1 to TRBJ2-7, with 8 positions matching TRBD2. Germline loops: CDR1 SGHRS, CDR2 YFSETQ. The length of the CDR3 is 15 residues. The ends lost 4 bases at V and 1 base at J; junction bases unmatched: 7.

This rearrangement joins TRBV27 to TRBJ1-1; D is undetermined. Between the trimmed V and J ends, which lost 2 bases and 1 base, there was a span of 8 bases. Germline CDR1 and CDR2: MNHEY and SMNVEV (reference sequence). The CDR3 is 14 residues long. CDR3 sequence: CASSLMGKNTEAFF. The CDR3 bases are TGTGCCAGCAGTTTAATGGGCAAGAACACTGAAGCTTTCTTT.

The chain uses TRBV20-1 and TRBJ1-1; TRBD1 aligns across 7 bases. The CDR3 consists of 14 residues. Germline V gene sequence: CDR1 DFQATT, CDR2 SNEGSKA (reference sequence). Germline trimming cut 8 bases from V and 4 bases from J; bases unmatched to any gene: 13. The CDR3 sequence is CSTFGDREITEAFF. The DNA of the CDR3 is TGCAGTACATTCGGCGACAGGGAAATCACTGAAGCTTTCTTT.

DNA of the CDR3: TGTGCCAGCAGTTTTAGTAAGTCCTACGAGCAGTACTTC. Translation gives CASSFSKSYEQYF. This sequence joins TRBV27 and TRBJ2-7; D gene ambiguous. V gave up 3 bases and J gave up 1 base, with 7 bases separating them. The germline V gene has CDR1 MNHEY and CDR2 SMNVEV (reference sequence). The CDR3 is 13 amino acids.

This clonotype occurred many times. The rearrangement joins TRBV6-5 to TRBJ2-5, with D possibly TRBD2 on 6 matching bases. This CDR3 region has 14 residues. V was shortened by 8 bases and J by 5 bases, with 18 bases between the two germline ends. The germline V gene encodes CDR1 MNHEY and CDR2 SVGAGI. In DNA, the CDR3 is TGTGCCAGCGGGGTCCGGGGGAGTGCGGAGACCCAGTACTTC. It yields the protein CASGVRGSAETQYF.

There are a few counts of this clonotype. The CDR3 nucleotides read TGTGCCAGCAGTACCGGGACCCCCGATACGCAGTATTTT. Translated: CASSTGTPDTQYF. V is TRBV6-6 and J is TRBJ2-3; either TRBD1 or TRBD2 may fit D (5 bases each). V was cut by 5 bases and J by 6 bases, with 12 bases left in between. This CDR3 spans 13 amino acids. Germline CDR1 and CDR2: MNHNY and SVGAGI (reference sequence).

The V gene is TRBV10-2, the J gene TRBJ2-3, with TRBD2 matching 11 bases. CDR3 length: 15 residues. V was pared by 11 bases and J by 1 base, with 8 bases of the junction left unmatched. CDR1 and CDR2 (germline): WSHSY, SAAADI. The chain's CDR3 is CASNIAGGGTDTQYF. The DNA of the CDR3 is TGCGCCTCGAACATAGCGGGAGGGGGCACAGATACGCAGTATTTT.

The chain employs TRBV24-1 and TRBJ2-1; D is possibly TRBD2 (5 bases). This CDR3 is built from 14 residues. Trimming took off 4 bases at V and 7 bases at J, with 13 bases between the two ends. Looked up from germline, CDR1 is KGHDR and CDR2 is SFDVKD. Here the CDR3 DNA reads TGTGCCACCAGTGAGTCCCCTAGCACGAATGAGCAGTTCTTC. Translation gives CATSESPSTNEQFF.

The chain recombines TRBV25-1 with TRBJ2-7; D remains unclear. The CDR3 loop spans 11 amino acids. Germline assignment: CDR1 MGHDK and CDR2 SYGVNS. V was pared by 6 bases and J by 9 bases, with 12 bases between. The CDR3 protein is CASSTSWGQYF. Written as DNA, the CDR3 is TGTGCCAGCAGCACTTCCTGGGGGCAGTACTTC.

The sample holds a few counts of this clonotype. Here the CDR3 reads CSARDRLSYEQYF. The CDR3, as DNA: TGCAGTGCTAGAGATCGCCTATCCTACGAGCAGTACTTC. The rearrangement joins TRBV20-1 to TRBJ2-7; no clear D gene. Germline V lookup: CDR1 DFQATT, CDR2 SNEGSKA (reference sequence). CDR3 length equals 13 residues. Trimming left V 0 bases short and J 1 base short, with 7 bases between.

The chain employs TRBV24-1 and TRBJ2-3, with a possible D match to TRBD2 (5 bases). With 5 bases removed from V and 2 bases from J, the gap between germline ends came to 16 bases. The CDR3 runs to 16 residues. Germline loops: CDR1 KGHDR, CDR2 SFDVKD. The CDR3, as DNA: TGTGCCACCAGTGCTTGGACTGACGGTAACACAGATACGCAGTATTTT. Encoded protein: CATSAWTDGNTDTQYF.

This chain joins TRBV7-6 and TRBJ2-3; 7 nucleotides line up with TRBD2. The CDR3 loop spans 16 amino acids. The germline V gene has CDR1 SGHVS and CDR2 FNYEAQ. Trimming cost V 4 bases and J 1 base; bases outside gene matches: 8. CDR3 nucleotide sequence: TGTGCCAGCAGCTCATGGGGCCTAGCGGGCACAGATACGCAGTATTTT. Translating gives CASSSWGLAGTDTQYF.

This clonotype has only a few counts. The rearrangement links TRBV5-1 to TRBJ2-3; TRBD2 agrees at 11 bases. V was clipped by 5 bases and J by 1 base; unmatched bases: 6. The CDR3 length is 16 residues. Germline V CDR1 and CDR2: SGHRS, YFSETQ. The DNA for the CDR3 is TGCGCCAGCAGGGCCGGGACTAGCGGTCGCACAGATACGCAGTATTTT. This translates into CASRAGTSGRTDTQYF.

This clonotype was recorded a few times. The chain couples TRBV24-1 to TRBJ2-3; no clear D gene. V was trimmed by 1 base and J by 1 base, leaving 11 bases between them. CDR1 and CDR2 from the germline V gene are KGHDR and SFDVKD. This CDR3 region has 16 residues. CDR3 DNA: TGTGCCACCAGTGATTTCGCCAGCGTAGGCACAGATACGCAGTATTTT. Translated, it gives CATSDFASVGTDTQYF.

A few counts support this clonotype. CDR3 sequence: CASSFGPANTEAFF. The CDR3 bases are TGTGCCAGCAGTTTCGGACCTGCGAACACTGAAGCTTTCTTT. V and J are TRBV12-3 or TRBV12-4 and TRBJ1-1; no clear D. V was clipped by 3 bases and J by 1 base, with 9 bases between them. The CDR3 runs to 14 residues.

The chain combines TRBV12-3 or TRBV12-4 with TRBJ2-2, with a weak D call TRBD2 (6 bases). CDR3 length: 16 residues. Trimming pared 7 bases from V and 3 bases from J, leaving 18 bases between. CDR3 coding DNA: TGTGCCAGCACGGTCTGGGGAGGAGGGGACACCGGGGAGCTGTTTTTT. Amino acid sequence: CASTVWGGGDTGELFF.

In its sample, this clonotype was seen a few times. The rearrangement links TRBV20-1 to TRBJ1-2, with D tentatively TRBD1 (5 bases). This CDR3 spans 14 amino acids. The V gene's germline CDR1 is DFQATT and CDR2 SNEGSKA (reference sequence). V was trimmed by 0 bases and J by 5 bases, leaving 13 bases between them. This CDR3 reads CSARDVGVGYGYTF. CDR3 bases: TGCAGTGCTAGAGATGTAGGGGTCGGGTATGGCTACACCTTC.

This clonotype was seen a few times. V and J are TRBV27 and TRBJ2-1; D might be TRBD1 or TRBD2, each matching 5 bases. Germline V lookup: CDR1 MNHEY, CDR2 SMNVEV (reference sequence). The CDR3 has 14 amino acids. Deletions cut 1 base from V and 4 bases from J, with 8 bases between. This CDR3 is CASSLLWGYNEQFF. In DNA form, the CDR3 reads TGTGCCAGCAGTTTATTGTGGGGGTACAATGAGCAGTTCTTC.

The chain carries TRBV2 and TRBJ2-1; 8 positions agree with TRBD2. The ends lost 7 bases at V and 3 bases at J; junction bases unmatched: 5. This CDR3 spans 14 amino acids. Germline V gene lookup returns CDR1 SNHLY and CDR2 FYNNEI. CDR3 in amino acids: CASKYTSGYNEQFF. CDR3 nucleotide sequence: TGTGCCAGCAAGTATACTAGCGGCTACAATGAGCAGTTCTTC.

Regarding this clonotype: One end of the junction varies from germline; a read error may be responsible. The genes are TRBV3-1 and TRBJ2-2; 8 bases fit TRBD1. The CDR3 runs 15 residues. Germline assignment: CDR1 LGHDT and CDR2 YNNKEL (reference sequence). DNA of the CDR3: TGTGCCAGCAGCCATCGACAGGGGTCCACCGGGGAGCTGTATTTT. Protein product: CASSHRQGSTGELYF.

This chain links TRBV7-9 with TRBJ2-7; a possible D gene is TRBD2 (5 bases). Germline CDR1 is SEHNR and CDR2 is FQNEAQ (reference sequence). V lost 1 base, J lost 1 base, and 11 bases lay in between. This CDR3 contains 15 residues. CDR3 nucleotides: TGTGCCAGCAGCTTAGTGTCGCTAGCTTCCTACGAGCAGTACTTC. It yields the protein CASSLVSLASYEQYF.

The table lists this clonotype with a few counts. The chain uses TRBV29-1 and TRBJ1-2, with a weak D call TRBD1 (5 bases). Trimming removed 4 bases from V and 3 bases from J, with 6 bases in between. The length of the CDR3 is 11 residues. CDR1 is SQVTM, CDR2 ANQGSEA, per germline. Here the CDR3 DNA reads TGCAGCGTTGCGACAGACTATGGCTACACCTTC. It yields the protein CSVATDYGYTF. Full variable domain (remainder filled in from reference TRBV29-1 and TRBJ1-2): SAVISQKPSRDICQRGTSLTIQCQVDSQVTMMFWYRQQPGQSLTLIATANQGSEATYESGFVIDKFPISRPNLTFSTLTVSNMSPEDSSIYLCSVATDYGYTFGSGTRLTVV.

This clonotype was picked up many times. This chain links TRBV4-3 with TRBJ2-7, with 9 bases matching TRBD1. With 4 bases clipped from V and 0 bases from J, the junction kept 7 bases outside the gene matches. CDR1 is LGHNA and CDR2 is YSLEER in the germline V gene. CDR3 length: 16 amino acids. The CDR3: CASSRSRDRVSYEQYF. DNA of the CDR3: TGCGCCAGCAGCCGGAGCCGGGACAGGGTCTCCTACGAGCAGTACTTC.

This clonotype was seen repeatedly, ten times or more. The chain combines TRBV6-5 with TRBJ1-5; D gene unclear. Germline-derived CDR1 and CDR2 are MNHEY and SVGAGI. The length of the CDR3 is 14 residues. The V end lost 4 bases, the J end lost 2 bases, and 9 bases lay between the germline ends. The CDR3 coding sequence is TGTGCCAGCAGTTCCGGACTCGGCAATCAGCCCCAGCATTTT. Amino acid sequence: CASSSGLGNQPQHF.

This clonotype was seen ten or more times. This chain's CDR3 is CASSLDRGGETQYF. The CDR3 coding sequence is TGCGCCAGCAGCTTGGATCGGGGGGGAGAGACCCAGTACTTC. V gene TRBV5-1 combines with J gene TRBJ2-5; 8 bases map to TRBD2. CDR3 length: 14 amino acids. J lost 4 bases, V lost 0 bases, and 2 bases had no gene match. In germline, CDR1 is SGHRS, CDR2 YFSETQ.

The J gene is TRBJ2-3, the V gene TRBV5-6; TRBD1 agrees at 12 bases. The CDR3 is 16 residues long. Germline CDR1 SGHDT, CDR2 YYEEEE. The J segment lost 2 bases and the V segment lost 5 bases, leaving 6 bases of the junction unmatched. The CDR3 sequence is CASSAGTGGNTDTQYF. The CDR3 DNA sequence: TGTGCCAGCAGTGCCGGGACAGGGGGCAACACAGATACGCAGTATTTT.